This record looks at one T cell receptor (beta chain) sequence and its context. This clonotype occurred a few times. There is no known antigen for this receptor. No base quality information exists; no much larger clone differs at one position. The sample comes from a study of spatial heterogeneity in lung cancer (dated by TCRdb to about 2019). Regarding the study in general: Donors were some 70 patients with early-stage, untreated non-small cell lung cancer from the lung TRACERx cohort. More beta-chain than alpha-chain transcripts were consistently detected, likely reflecting higher beta-chain transcript abundance. Both alpha and beta chains were TCR-sequenced in samples taken at surgery, namely 220 tumor regions, more than 62 matched nontumor lung samples and just over 55 PBMC samples. The study linked features of the TCR repertoire to counts of nonsynonymous mutations, which were determined by whole-exome sequencing of tumor tissue. In the raw uncorrected reads, each unique combination of TCR and UMI appeared on average more than ten times. TCR alpha and beta repertoires were quantitatively compared across multiple tumor regions, matched nontumor lung and blood in non-small cell lung cancer. Follow-up PBMC samples were sequenced whenever available, and the median time to follow-up was roughly two years after resection. General study outcomes and caveats: Ubiquitous expanded tumor TCRs showed up in blood more often at tumor resection than at routine follow-up. Additional single-cell paired TCR alpha and beta sequencing was considered necessary to confirm, at a functional level, the hypothesis that regional TCRs recognize regional mutations. Only roughly 14 patients were included in comparisons of baseline and follow-up blood repertoires.

The sample's time point, from its label and the paper: blood at routine non-recurrence follow-up after resection. Without any cell sorting, TCR sequencing was performed on whole RNA extracted either from tumor and nontumor lung tissue or from cryopreserved PBMC samples. A patient was chosen for TCR sequencing only when enough RNA was available from at least two tumor regions. The germline V gene gives CDR1 as MDHEN and CDR2 as SYDVKM. A distance of 21 bases separates the germline ends of V and J, which lose 8 bases and 10 bases respectively. The CDR3 covers 15 residues, taking in both the cysteine and the phenylalanine. The entry retains the CDR3 DNA only, 45 bases that are in frame from base 1. Library generation was performed with 5' RACE. TCRdb lists the instrument as NextSeq 500. To allow correction of PCR and sequencing errors, the TCR library protocol tagged every TCR cDNA molecule with a unique molecular identifier. As for the original processing: TCR identification, UMI-based error correction and CDR3 extraction were all carried out with Decombinator tools. Expanded TCRs were defined as those above a frequency of 2 per 1,000, corresponding to the top 1% of the tumor frequency distribution. Rényi diversity was computed with the R vegan package after subsampling each repertoire 100 times to 5,000 TCRs. CDR3 similarity networks were built from amino acid triplet string-kernel similarity, connecting CDR3s with pairwise similarity above 0.82. The public sequencing data were trimmed at Q25 with fastp and processed into clonotypes with MiXCR by TCRdb, which kept only in-frame beta chains. Rows matching on CDR3 protein sequence are summarized as one entry with the most common DNA and genes. TCRdb, not the authors, supplied the V and J calls. This sample comprises approximately 110,000 distinct CDR3 sequences, approximately 11% of them detected only once. The top ten hold 20% to 30% of the sample.

Recombination joined TRBV28 with TRBJ1-6; possibly the D gene is TRBD1, per 5 matching bases. This sample comprised PBMCs, obtained at follow-up. The receptor comes from a female donor with early-stage non-small cell lung cancer. CDR3 reads: CASRPAGRAQSPLHF. The sequenced DNA is TGTGCCAGCCGCCCCGCGGGCAGGGCACAGTCACCCCTCCACTTT.